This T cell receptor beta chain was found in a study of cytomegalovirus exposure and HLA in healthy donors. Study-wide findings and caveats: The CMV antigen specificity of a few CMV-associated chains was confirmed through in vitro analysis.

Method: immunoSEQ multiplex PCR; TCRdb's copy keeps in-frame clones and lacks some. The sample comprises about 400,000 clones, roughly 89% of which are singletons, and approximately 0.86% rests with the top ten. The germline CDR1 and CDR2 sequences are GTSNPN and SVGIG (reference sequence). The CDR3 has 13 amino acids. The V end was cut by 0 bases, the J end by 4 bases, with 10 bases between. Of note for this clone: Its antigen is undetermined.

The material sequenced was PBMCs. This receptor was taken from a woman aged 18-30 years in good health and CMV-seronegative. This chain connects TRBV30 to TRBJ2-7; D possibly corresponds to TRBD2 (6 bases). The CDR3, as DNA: TGTGCCTGGAGTGTGGGGCTAGCGTACGAGCAGTACTTC. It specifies CAWSVGLAYEQYF.